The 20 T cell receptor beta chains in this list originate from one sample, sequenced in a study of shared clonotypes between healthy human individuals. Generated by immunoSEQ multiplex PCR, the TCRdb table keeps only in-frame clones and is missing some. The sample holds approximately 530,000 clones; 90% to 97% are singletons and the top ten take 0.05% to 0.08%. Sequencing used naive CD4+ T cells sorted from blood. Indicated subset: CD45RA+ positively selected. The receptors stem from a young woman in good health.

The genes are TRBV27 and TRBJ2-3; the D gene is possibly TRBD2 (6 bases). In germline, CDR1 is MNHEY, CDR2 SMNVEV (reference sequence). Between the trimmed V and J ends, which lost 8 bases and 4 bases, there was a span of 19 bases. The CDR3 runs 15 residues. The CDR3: CASLPRRDSSDTQYF. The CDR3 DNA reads TGTGCCAGCCTACCCCGGCGGGATAGTTCAGATACGCAGTATTTT.

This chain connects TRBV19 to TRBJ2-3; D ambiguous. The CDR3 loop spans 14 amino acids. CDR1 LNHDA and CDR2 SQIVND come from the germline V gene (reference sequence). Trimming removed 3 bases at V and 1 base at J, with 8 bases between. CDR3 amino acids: CASSMVQGTDTQYF. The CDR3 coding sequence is TGTGCCAGTAGTATGGTCCAGGGCACAGATACGCAGTATTTT.

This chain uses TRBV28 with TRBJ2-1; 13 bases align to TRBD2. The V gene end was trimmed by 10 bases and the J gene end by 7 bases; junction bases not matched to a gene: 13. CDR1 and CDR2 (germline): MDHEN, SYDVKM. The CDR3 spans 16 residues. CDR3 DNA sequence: TGTGCCACCCGGGGGACTAGCGGGGCCCGGAGGAATGAGCAGTTCTTC. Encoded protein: CATRGTSGARRNEQFF.

As DNA, the CDR3 is TGTGCCATCAGTGAGGGGCCGGGTGGGGCTTTCTTT. Translating gives CAISEGPGGAFF. The rearrangement links TRBV10-3 to TRBJ1-1; D unresolved. CDR1 and CDR2 from the germline V gene are ENHRY and SYGVKD. The CDR3 has 12 amino acids. The V gene lost 2 bases and the J gene lost 11 bases, with 12 bases spanning the gap.

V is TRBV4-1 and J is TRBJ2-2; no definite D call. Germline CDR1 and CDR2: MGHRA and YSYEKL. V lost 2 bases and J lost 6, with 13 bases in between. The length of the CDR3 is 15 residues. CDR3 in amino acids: CASSQRSRQPGELFF. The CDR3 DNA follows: TGCGCCAGCAGCCAACGATCCCGACAACCCGGGGAGCTGTTTTTT.

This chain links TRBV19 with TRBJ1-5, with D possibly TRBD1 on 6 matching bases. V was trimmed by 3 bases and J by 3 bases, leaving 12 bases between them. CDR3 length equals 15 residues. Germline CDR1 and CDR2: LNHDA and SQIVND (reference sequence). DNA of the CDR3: TGTGCCAGTAGTATCGAGGGGGTCGTCAATCAGCCCCAGCATTTT. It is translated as CASSIEGVVNQPQHF.

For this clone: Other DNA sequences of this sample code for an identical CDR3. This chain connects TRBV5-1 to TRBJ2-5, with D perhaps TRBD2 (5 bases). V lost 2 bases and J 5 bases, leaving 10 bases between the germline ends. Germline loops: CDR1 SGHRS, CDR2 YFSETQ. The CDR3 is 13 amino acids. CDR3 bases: TGCGCCAGCAGCTTTAGTGGCGGGGAGACCCAGTACTTC. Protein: CASSFSGGETQYF.

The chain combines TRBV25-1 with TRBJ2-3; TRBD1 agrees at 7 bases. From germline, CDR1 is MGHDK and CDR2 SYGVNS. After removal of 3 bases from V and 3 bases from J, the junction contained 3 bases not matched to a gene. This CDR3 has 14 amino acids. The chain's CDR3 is CASSEDRSTDTQYF. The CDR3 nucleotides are TGTGCCAGCAGTGAGGACAGGAGTACAGATACGCAGTATTTT.

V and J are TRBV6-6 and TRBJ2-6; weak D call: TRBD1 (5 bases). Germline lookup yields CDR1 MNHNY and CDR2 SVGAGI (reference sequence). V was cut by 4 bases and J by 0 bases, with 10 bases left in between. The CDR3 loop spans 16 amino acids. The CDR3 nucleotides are TGTGCCAGCAGTTCTACAGGTAGCTCTGGGGCCAACGTCCTGACTTTC. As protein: CASSSTGSSGANVLTF.

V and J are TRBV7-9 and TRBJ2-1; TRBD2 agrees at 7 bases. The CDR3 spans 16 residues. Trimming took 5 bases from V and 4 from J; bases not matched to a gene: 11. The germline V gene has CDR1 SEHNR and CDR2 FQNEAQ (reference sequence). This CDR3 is CASSHETGGSYNEQFF. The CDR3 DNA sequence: TGTGCCAGCAGCCACGAAACGGGAGGATCATACAATGAGCAGTTCTTC.

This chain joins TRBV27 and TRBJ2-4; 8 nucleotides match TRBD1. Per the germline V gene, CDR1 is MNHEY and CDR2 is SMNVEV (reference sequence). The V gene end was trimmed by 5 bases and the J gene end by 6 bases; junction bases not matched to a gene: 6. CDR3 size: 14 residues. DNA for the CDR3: TGTGCCAGCAGTCCAGACAGGGGCCGAAACATTCAGTACTTC. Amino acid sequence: CASSPDRGRNIQYF.

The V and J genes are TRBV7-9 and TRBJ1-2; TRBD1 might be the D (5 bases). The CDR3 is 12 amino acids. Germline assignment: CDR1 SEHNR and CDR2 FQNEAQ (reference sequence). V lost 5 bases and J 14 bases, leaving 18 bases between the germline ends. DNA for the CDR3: TGTGCCAGCAGCCTCCCCGGGGGTCCCGGGACCTTC. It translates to CASSLPGGPGTF.

CDR3 coding DNA: TGCGCCAGCAGCGAGGCAGCGGGATACCAAGAGACCCAGTACTTC. It specifies CASSEAAGYQETQYF. The rearrangement links TRBV5-1 to TRBJ2-5, with 7 positions matching TRBD2. V gave up 4 bases and J gave up 0 bases; unmatched junction bases: 6. The CDR3 has 15 residues. Germline CDR1 SGHRS, CDR2 YFSETQ.

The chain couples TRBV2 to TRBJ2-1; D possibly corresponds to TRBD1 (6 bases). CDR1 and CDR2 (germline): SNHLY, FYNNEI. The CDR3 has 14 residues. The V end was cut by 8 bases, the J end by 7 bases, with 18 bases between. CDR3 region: CASGMQGWSNEQFF. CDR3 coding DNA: TGTGCCAGCGGCATGCAGGGGTGGTCAAATGAGCAGTTCTTC. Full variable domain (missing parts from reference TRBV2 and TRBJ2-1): EPEVTQTPSHQVTQMGQEVILRCVPISNHLYFYWYRQILGQKVEFLVSFYNNEISEKSEIFDDQFSVERPDGSNFTLKIRSTKLEDSAMYFCASGMQGWSNEQFFGPGTRLTVL.

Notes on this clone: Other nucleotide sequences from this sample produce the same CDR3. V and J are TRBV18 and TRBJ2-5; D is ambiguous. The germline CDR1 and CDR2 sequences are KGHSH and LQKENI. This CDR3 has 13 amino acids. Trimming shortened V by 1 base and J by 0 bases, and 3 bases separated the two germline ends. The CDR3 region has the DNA TGTGCCAGCTCACCACGGGACCAAGAGACCCAGTACTTC. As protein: CASSPRDQETQYF. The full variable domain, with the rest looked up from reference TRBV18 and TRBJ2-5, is NAGVMQNPRHLVRRRGQEARLRCSPMKGHSHVYWYRQLPEEGLKFMVYLQKENIIDESGMPKERFSAEFPKEGPSILRIQQVVRGDSAAYFCASSPRDQETQYFGPGTRLLVL.

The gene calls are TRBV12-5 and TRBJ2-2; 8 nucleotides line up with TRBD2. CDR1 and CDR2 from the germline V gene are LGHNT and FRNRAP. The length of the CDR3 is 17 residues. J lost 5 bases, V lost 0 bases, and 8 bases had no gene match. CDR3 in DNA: TGTGCTAGTGGTTTGGTCCCTTTAGCGGGGCAAACCGGGGAGCTGTTTTTT. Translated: CASGLVPLAGQTGELFF.

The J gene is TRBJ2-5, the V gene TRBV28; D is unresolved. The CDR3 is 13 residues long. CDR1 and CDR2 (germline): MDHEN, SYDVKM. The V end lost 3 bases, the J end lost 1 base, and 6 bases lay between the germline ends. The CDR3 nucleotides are TGTGCCAGCAGTTTGGCAGTCCAAGAGACCCAGTACTTC. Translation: CASSLAVQETQYF.

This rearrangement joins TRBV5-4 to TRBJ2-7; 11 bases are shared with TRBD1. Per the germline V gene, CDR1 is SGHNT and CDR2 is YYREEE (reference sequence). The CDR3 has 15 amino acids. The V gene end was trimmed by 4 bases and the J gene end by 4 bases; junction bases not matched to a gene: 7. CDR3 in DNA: TGTGCCAGCAGCGAAGGGGGACAGGGGGAATACGAGCAGTACTTC. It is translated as CASSEGGQGEYEQYF. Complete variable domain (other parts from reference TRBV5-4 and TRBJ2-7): ETGVTQSPTHLIKTRGQQVTLRCSSQSGHNTVSWYQQALGQGPQFIFQYYREEENGRGNFPPRFSGLQFPNYSSELNVNALELDDSALYLCASSEGGQGEYEQYFGPGTRLTVT.

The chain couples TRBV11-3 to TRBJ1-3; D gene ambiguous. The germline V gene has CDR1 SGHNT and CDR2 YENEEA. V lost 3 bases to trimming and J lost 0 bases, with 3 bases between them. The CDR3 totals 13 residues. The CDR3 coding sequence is TGTGCCAGCAGCTTCGCCTCTGGAAACACCATATATTTT. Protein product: CASSFASGNTIYF.

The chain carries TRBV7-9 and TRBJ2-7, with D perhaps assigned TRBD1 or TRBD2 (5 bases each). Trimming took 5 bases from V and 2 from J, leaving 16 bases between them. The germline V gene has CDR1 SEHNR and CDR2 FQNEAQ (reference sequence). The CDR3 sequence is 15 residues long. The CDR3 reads CASSDWGRLAYEQYF. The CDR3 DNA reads TGTGCCAGCAGCGATTGGGGACGGTTAGCCTACGAGCAGTACTTC.